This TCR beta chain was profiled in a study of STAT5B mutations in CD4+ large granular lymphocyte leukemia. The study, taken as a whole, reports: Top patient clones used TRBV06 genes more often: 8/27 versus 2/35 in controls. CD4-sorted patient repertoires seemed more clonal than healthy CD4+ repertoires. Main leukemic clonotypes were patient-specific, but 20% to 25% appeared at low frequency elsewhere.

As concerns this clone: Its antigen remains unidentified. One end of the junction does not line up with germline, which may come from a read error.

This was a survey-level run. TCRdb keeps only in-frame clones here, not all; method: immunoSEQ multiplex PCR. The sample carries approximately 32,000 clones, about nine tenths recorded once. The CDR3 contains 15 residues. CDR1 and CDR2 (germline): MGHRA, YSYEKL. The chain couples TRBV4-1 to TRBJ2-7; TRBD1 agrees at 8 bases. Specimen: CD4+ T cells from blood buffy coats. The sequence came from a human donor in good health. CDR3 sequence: CASSKEGTGPYEQYF. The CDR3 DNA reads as TGCGCCAGCAGCAAAGAGGGGACAGGACCCTACGAGCAGTACTTC.